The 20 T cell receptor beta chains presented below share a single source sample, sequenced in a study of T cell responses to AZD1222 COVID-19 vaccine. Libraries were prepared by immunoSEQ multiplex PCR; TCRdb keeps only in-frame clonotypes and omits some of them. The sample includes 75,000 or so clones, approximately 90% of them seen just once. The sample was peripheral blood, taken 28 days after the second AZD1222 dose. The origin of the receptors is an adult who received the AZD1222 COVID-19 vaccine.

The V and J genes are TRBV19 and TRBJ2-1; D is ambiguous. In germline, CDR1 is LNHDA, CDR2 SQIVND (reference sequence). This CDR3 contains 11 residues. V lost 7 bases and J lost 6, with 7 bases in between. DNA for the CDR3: TGTGCCAGTACCCTTGGCAATGAGCAGTTCTTC. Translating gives CASTLGNEQFF.

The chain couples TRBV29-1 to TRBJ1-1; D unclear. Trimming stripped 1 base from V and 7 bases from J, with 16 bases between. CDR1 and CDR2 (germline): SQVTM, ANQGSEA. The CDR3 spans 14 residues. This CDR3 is CSVEGGLMGDEAFF. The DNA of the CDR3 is TGCAGCGTTGAAGGTGGGCTTATGGGCGATGAAGCTTTCTTT.

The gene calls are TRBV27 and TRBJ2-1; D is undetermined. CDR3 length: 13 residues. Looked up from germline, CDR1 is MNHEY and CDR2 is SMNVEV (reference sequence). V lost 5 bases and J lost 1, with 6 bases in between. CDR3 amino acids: CASSQASYNEQFF. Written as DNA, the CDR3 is TGTGCCAGCAGTCAGGCATCCTACAATGAGCAGTTCTTC.

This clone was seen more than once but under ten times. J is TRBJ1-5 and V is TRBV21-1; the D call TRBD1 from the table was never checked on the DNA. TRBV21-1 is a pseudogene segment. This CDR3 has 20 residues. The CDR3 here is CASNFGQWVGGHRLSMAQHF. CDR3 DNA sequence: TGTGCCAGCAATTTCGGGCAGTGGGTTGGGGGACACAGGCTATCTATGGCCCAGCATTTT.

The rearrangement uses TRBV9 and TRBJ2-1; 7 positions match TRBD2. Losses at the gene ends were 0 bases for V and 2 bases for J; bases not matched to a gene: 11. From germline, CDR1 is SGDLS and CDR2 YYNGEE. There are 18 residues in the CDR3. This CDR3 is CASSVATGGGLTYNEQFF. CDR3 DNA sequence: TGTGCCAGCAGCGTAGCTACGGGGGGAGGACTTACCTACAATGAGCAGTTCTTC.

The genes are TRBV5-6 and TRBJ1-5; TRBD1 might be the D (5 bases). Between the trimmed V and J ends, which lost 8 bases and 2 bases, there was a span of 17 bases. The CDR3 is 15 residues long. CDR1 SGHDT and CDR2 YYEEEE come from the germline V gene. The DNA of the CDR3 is TGTGCCAGTCAGCTTCAGGGACTTCGCAATCAGCCCCAGCATTTT. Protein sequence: CASQLQGLRNQPQHF.

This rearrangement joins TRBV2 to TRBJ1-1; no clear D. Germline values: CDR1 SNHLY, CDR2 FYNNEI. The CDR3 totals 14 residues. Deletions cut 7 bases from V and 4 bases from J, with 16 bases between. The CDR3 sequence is CASTSSGRGTEAFF. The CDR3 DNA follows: TGTGCCAGCACCTCAAGCGGGCGGGGCACTGAAGCTTTCTTT.

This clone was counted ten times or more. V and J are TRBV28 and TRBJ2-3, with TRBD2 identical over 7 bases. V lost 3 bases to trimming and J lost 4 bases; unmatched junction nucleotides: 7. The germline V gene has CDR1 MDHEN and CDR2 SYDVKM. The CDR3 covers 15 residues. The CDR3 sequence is CASSFSGRRADTQYF. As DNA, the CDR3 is TGTGCCAGCAGTTTTAGCGGGCGTAGGGCAGATACGCAGTATTTT.

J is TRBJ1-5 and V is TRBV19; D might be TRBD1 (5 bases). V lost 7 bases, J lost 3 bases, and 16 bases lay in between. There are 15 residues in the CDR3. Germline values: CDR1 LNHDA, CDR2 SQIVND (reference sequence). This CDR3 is CASNIAPGPNQPQHF. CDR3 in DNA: TGTGCCAGTAATATTGCCCCGGGACCCAATCAGCCCCAGCATTTT.

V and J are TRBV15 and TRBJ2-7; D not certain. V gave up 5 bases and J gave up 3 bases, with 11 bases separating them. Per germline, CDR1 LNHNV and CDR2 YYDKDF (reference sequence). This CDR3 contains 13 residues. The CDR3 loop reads CATSPGPNYEQYF. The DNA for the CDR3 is TGTGCCACCAGCCCCGGGCCGAACTACGAGCAGTACTTC.

CDR3 DNA sequence: TGTGCCAGCAGTACCGGGACTAGCGGAGAAGATACGCAGTATTTT. It yields the protein CASSTGTSGEDTQYF. V is TRBV6-4 and J is TRBJ2-3, with 11 bases matching TRBD2. CDR3 length equals 15 residues. Germline CDR1 MRHNA, CDR2 SNTAGT. V shed 5 bases and J 5 bases; nucleotides not matched to a gene: 6.

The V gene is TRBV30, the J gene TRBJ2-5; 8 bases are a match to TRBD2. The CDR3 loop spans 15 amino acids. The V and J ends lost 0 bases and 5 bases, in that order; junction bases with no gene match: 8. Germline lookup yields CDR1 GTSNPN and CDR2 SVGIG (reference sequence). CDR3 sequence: CAWSVRAGVRETQYF. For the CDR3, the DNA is TGTGCCTGGAGTGTACGAGCGGGAGTGCGGGAGACCCAGTACTTC.

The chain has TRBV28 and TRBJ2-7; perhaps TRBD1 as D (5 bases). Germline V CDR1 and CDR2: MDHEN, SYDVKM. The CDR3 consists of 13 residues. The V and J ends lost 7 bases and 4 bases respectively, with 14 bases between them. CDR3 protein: CASTAQGMYEQYF. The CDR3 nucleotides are TGTGCCAGCACGGCCCAGGGTATGTACGAGCAGTACTTC.

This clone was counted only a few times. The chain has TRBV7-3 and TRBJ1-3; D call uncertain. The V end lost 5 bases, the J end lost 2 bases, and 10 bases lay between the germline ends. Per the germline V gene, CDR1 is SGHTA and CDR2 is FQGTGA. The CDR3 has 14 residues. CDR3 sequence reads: CASSPPLPGNTIYF. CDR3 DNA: TGTGCCAGCAGCCCCCCCCTCCCTGGAAACACCATATATTTT.

The CDR3 coding sequence is TGTGCCAGCAGATCCACAGGGAGGACTGAAGCTTTCTTT. Translation gives CASRSTGRTEAFF. The V call is TRBV28, the J call TRBJ1-1; possible D gene TRBD1, 6 bases. Trimming cost V 6 bases and J 5 bases, with 13 bases left between them. This CDR3 region has 13 residues. Per the germline V gene, CDR1 is MDHEN and CDR2 is SYDVKM.

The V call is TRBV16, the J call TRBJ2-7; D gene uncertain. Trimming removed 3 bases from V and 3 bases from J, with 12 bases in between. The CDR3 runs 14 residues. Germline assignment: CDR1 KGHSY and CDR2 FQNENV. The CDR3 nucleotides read TGTGCCAGCAGCCACCTTGCCGGCGGCTACGAGCAGTACTTC. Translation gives CASSHLAGGYEQYF.

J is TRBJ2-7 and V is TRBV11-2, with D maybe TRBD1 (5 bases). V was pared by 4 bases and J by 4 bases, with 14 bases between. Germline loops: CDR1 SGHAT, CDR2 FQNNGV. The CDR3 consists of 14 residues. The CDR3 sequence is CASSWAGYGYEQYF. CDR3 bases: TGTGCCAGCAGCTGGGCAGGGTATGGGTACGAGCAGTACTTC.

The CDR3 spells CASMGGGTLTYEQYF. For the CDR3, the DNA is TGTGCCAGCATGGGAGGGGGGACTTTAACCTACGAGCAGTACTTC. J is TRBJ2-7 and V is TRBV7-2; maybe TRBD2 (7 bases). The V end was cut by 7 bases, the J end by 2 bases, with 18 bases between. The germline V gene has CDR1 SGHTA and CDR2 FQGNSA. The CDR3 extends over 15 amino acids.

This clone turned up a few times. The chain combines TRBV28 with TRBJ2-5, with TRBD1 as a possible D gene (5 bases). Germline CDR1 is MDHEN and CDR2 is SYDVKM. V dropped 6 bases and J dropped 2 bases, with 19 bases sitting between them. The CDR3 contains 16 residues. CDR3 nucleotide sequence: TGTGCCAGCAGGCAGTTCCAGGGCCTTGGGCAAGAGACCCAGTACTTC. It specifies CASRQFQGLGQETQYF. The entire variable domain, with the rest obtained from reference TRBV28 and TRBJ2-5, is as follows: DVKVTQSSRYLVKRTGEKVFLECVQDMDHENMFWYRQDPGLGLRLIYFSYDVKMKEKGDIPEGYSVSREKKERFSLILESASTNQTSMYLCASRQFQGLGQETQYFGPGTRLLVL.

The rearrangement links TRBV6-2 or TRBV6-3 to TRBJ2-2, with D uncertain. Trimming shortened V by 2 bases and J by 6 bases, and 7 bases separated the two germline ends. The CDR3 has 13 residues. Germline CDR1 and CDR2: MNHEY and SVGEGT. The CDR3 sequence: CASSYRFPGELFF. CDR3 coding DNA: TGTGCCAGCAGTTACAGGTTTCCCGGGGAGCTGTTTTTT.